These 20 T cell receptor beta chains share one sample of origin, sequenced in a study of blood T cell repertoires in COVID-19. Assay: immunoSEQ multiplex PCR; the TCRdb copy retains only in-frame clones and omits some. Here the sample spans about 89,000 clones, 80% being singletons. Sequenced: peripheral blood. These receptors were taken from a woman of 80 years or more with acute or convalescent COVID-19.

This chain links TRBV7-9 with TRBJ1-1; D is possibly TRBD1 (5 bases). The CDR3 covers 13 residues. V dropped 6 bases and J dropped 2 bases, with 10 bases sitting between them. The germline CDR1 and CDR2 sequences are SEHNR and FQNEAQ (reference sequence). The CDR3 sequence: CASSTTGNTEAFF. In nucleotides, the CDR3 is TGTGCCAGCAGTACCACAGGAAACACTGAAGCTTTCTTT.

This chain connects TRBV7-2 to TRBJ2-7, with D perhaps TRBD2 (7 bases). The CDR3 totals 17 residues. V lost 5 bases to trimming and J lost 0 bases, with 20 bases between them. Germline V gene sequence: CDR1 SGHTA, CDR2 FQGNSA. This CDR3 reads CASSPKSAGADSYEQYF. CDR3 coding DNA: TGTGCCAGCAGCCCTAAGTCCGCGGGGGCGGACTCCTACGAGCAGTACTTC.

The chain employs TRBV19 and TRBJ2-4; the D gene is possibly TRBD1 (6 bases). This CDR3 has 15 residues. V was cut by 0 bases and J by 2 bases, with 8 bases left in between. Per the germline V gene, CDR1 is LNHDA and CDR2 is SQIVND (reference sequence). CDR3 DNA: TGTGCCAGTAGTATAGATCAGGGGACCAAAAACATTCAGTACTTC. Translation gives CASSIDQGTKNIQYF.

J is TRBJ2-5 and V is TRBV6-5; 11 bases align to TRBD2. Germline trimming cut 2 bases from V and 7 bases from J; bases unmatched to any gene: 6. Germline CDR1 reads MNHEY; CDR2 reads SVGAGI. The length of the CDR3 is 15 residues. CDR3 bases: TGTGCCAGCAGTTACCTTAGCGGGGGGGGAGGGACCCAGTACTTC. Its protein is CASSYLSGGGGTQYF.

The CDR3 loop is CASSLDPGDSYEQYF. In nucleotides, the CDR3 is TGTGCCAGCAGCTTGGATCCGGGGGACTCCTACGAGCAGTACTTC. The chain joins TRBV5-8 to TRBJ2-7; D perhaps matches TRBD2 (6 bases). Germline V CDR1 and CDR2: SGHTS, YDEGEE. V lost 0 bases, J lost 0 bases, and 10 bases lay in between. The CDR3 contains 15 residues.

The rearrangement joins TRBV2 to TRBJ1-2; no definite D call. With 2 bases removed from V and 4 bases from J, the gap between germline ends came to 11 bases. The CDR3 contains 14 residues. Germline V gene sequence: CDR1 SNHLY, CDR2 FYNNEI. The CDR3 DNA follows: TGTGCCAGCAGTGAAACTGCGGGATTCTATGGCTACACCTTC. Residues: CASSETAGFYGYTF.

The chain uses TRBV7-8 and TRBJ2-1; TRBD1 agrees at 9 bases. Germline lookup yields CDR1 SGHVS and CDR2 FQNEAQ. CDR3 length: 14 residues. Trimming removed 5 bases from V and 4 bases from J; junction bases left unmatched: 3. The CDR3 reads CASSRGTGYNEQFF. DNA of the CDR3: TGTGCCAGCAGCCGAGGGACAGGGTACAATGAGCAGTTCTTC.

DNA of the CDR3: TGTGCCAGCAGTGAAATGGGGAGGCCAGGGGAAAAACTGTTTTTT. Translated: CASSEMGRPGEKLFF. This rearrangement joins TRBV6-1 to TRBJ1-4; TRBD1 might be the D (5 bases). Per the germline V gene, CDR1 is MNHNS and CDR2 is SASEGT. The CDR3 covers 15 residues. Deletions cut 2 bases from V and 8 bases from J, with 15 bases between.

This chain connects TRBV11-2 to TRBJ2-2, with 8 bases fitting TRBD1. The length of the CDR3 is 15 residues. Germline values: CDR1 SGHAT, CDR2 FQNNGV. The V and J ends lost 2 bases and 6 bases, in that order; junction bases with no gene match: 5. In DNA, the CDR3 is TGTGCCAGCAGCTTAATACAGGGGGTGCCCGGGGAGCTGTTTTTT. It specifies CASSLIQGVPGELFF. Drawing the rest from reference TRBV11-2 and TRBJ2-2, the complete variable domain is EAGVAQSPRYKIIEKRQSVAFWCNPISGHATLYWYQQILGQGPKLLIQFQNNGVVDDSQLPKDRFSAERLKGVDSTLKIQPAKLEDSAVYLCASSLIQGVPGELFFGEGSRLTVL.

The chain links TRBV6-2 or TRBV6-3 to TRBJ2-3; 10 bases fit TRBD2. The CDR3 runs to 20 residues. The V gene end was trimmed by 0 bases and the J gene end by 0 bases; junction bases not matched to a gene: 12. CDR1 MNHEY and CDR2 SVGEGT come from the germline V gene. The CDR3 sequence is CASSYSTFLLAGFSTDTQYF. The CDR3 nucleotides read TGTGCCAGCAGTTACTCGACCTTCTTACTAGCGGGGTTTAGCACAGATACGCAGTATTTT.

The sample holds a few counts of this clone. The genes are TRBV11-1 and TRBJ2-2, with D possibly TRBD1 on 5 matching bases. Germline-derived CDR1 and CDR2 are SGHAT and FQDESV (reference sequence). V gave up 3 bases and J gave up 6 bases, with 14 bases separating them. This CDR3 comprises 15 residues. In DNA form, the CDR3 reads TGTGCCAGCAGCTTGAGGAAAGACAGTTCCGGGGAGCTGTTTTTT. Translation: CASSLRKDSSGELFF.

The sample holds a few counts of this clone. This chain connects TRBV3-1 (or the pseudogene TRBV3-2) to TRBJ2-2, with D tentatively TRBD1 (6 bases). V dropped 4 bases and J dropped 5 bases, with 17 bases sitting between them. Germline CDR1 is LGHDT and CDR2 is YNNKEL (reference sequence). This CDR3 spans 16 amino acids. The CDR3 DNA sequence: TGTGCCAGCAGCCCACGCACAGGGTGGGGGACCGGGGAGCTGTTTTTT. As protein: CASSPRTGWGTGELFF.

The chain employs TRBV5-4 and TRBJ2-5; 7 positions match TRBD1. The CDR3 is 14 residues long. Germline V gene sequence: CDR1 SGHNT, CDR2 YYREEE (reference sequence). V trimming: 1 base; J trimming: 2 bases; junction bases outside the gene matches: 2. This CDR3 reads CASSLKTGQETQYF. DNA of the CDR3: TGTGCCAGCAGCTTGAAGACAGGGCAAGAGACCCAGTACTTC. The whole variable domain, filled in from reference TRBV5-4 and TRBJ2-5, reads ETGVTQSPTHLIKTRGQQVTLRCSSQSGHNTVSWYQQALGQGPQFIFQYYREEENGRGNFPPRFSGLQFPNYSSELNVNALELDDSALYLCASSLKTGQETQYFGPGTRLLVL.

V gene TRBV5-1 combines with J gene TRBJ1-3, with D unclear. CDR1 SGHRS and CDR2 YFSETQ come from the germline V gene. The CDR3 contains 15 residues. The germline V and J ends were trimmed by 5 bases and 0 bases, with 12 bases remaining between them. For the CDR3, the DNA is TGCGCCAGCAGTTCCGCCCCGAGCTCTGGAAACACCATATATTTT. This encodes CASSSAPSSGNTIYF.

This clone occurred many times. This rearrangement joins TRBV18 to TRBJ2-1; TRBD1 matches 8 bases. CDR3 length equals 14 residues. CDR1 is KGHSH and CDR2 is LQKENI in the germline V gene. Germline trimming cut 1 base from V and 8 bases from J; bases unmatched to any gene: 4. The CDR3 loop reads CASSPLGQGDEQFF. The CDR3 DNA reads TGTGCCAGCTCACCACTAGGACAGGGTGATGAGCAGTTCTTC.

The V and J genes are TRBV18 and TRBJ2-7; 10 bases are a match to TRBD1. Germline CDR1 is KGHSH and CDR2 is LQKENI. The CDR3 contains 15 residues. J was trimmed by 0 bases and V by 5 bases; bases with no gene match: 4. CDR3 sequence: CASSVWDRGSYEQYF. CDR3 bases: TGTGCCAGCTCAGTCTGGGACAGGGGCTCCTACGAGCAGTACTTC.

This clone was detected only a few times. The chain employs TRBV7-9 and TRBJ2-7; 9 nucleotides line up with TRBD1. Trimming at V came to 5 bases and at J to 2 bases, leaving 4 bases not matched to a gene. From germline, CDR1 is SEHNR and CDR2 FQNEAQ (reference sequence). The CDR3 sequence is 14 residues long. The CDR3 is CASSAGQGPYEQYF. CDR3 nucleotide sequence: TGTGCCAGCAGCGCCGGACAGGGGCCCTACGAGCAGTACTTC.

CDR3 loop: CASSPGQPYEQYF. CDR3 nucleotide sequence: TGTGCCAGCAGCCCAGGACAACCTTACGAGCAGTACTTC. The chain employs TRBV2 and TRBJ2-7; D perhaps matches TRBD1 (5 bases). The germline V gene has CDR1 SNHLY and CDR2 FYNNEI. The CDR3 has 13 residues. The V end lost 6 bases, the J end lost 4 bases, and 13 bases lay between the germline ends.

V usage is TRBV19 and J usage is TRBJ2-3; 9 nucleotides match TRBD2. The germline gives CDR1 LNHDA, CDR2 SQIVND (reference sequence). With 5 bases clipped from V and 4 bases from J, the junction kept 10 bases outside the gene matches. CDR3 length equals 16 residues. DNA of the CDR3: TGTGCCAGTAGTGGGGGACTAGCCCCACGCCCAGATACGCAGTATTTT. This gives the protein CASSGGLAPRPDTQYF.

The V gene is TRBV27, the J gene TRBJ1-4; possibly TRBD1 for D (5 bases). The CDR3 covers 15 residues. Between the trimmed V and J ends, which lost 0 bases and 0 bases, there was a span of 5 bases. Looked up from germline, CDR1 is MNHEY and CDR2 is SMNVEV (reference sequence). The chain's CDR3 is CASSLSDTTNEKLFF. The CDR3 coding sequence is TGTGCCAGCAGTTTATCGGACACAACTAATGAAAAACTGTTTTTT.